Given below is one TCR beta chain in context. It has no known antigen specificity. Per-base qualities were not stored, and no clone one base away is much larger. These data originate in a study of T cell repertoires in ileal Crohn's disease (dated by TCRdb to the late 2010s). The study in broad terms: Median disease duration was around eight years, and about 40% of patients were identified as active smokers at the time of surgery. Every patient underwent surgery because of a complication, which was stricturing disease in approximately 60% and penetrating disease in around 39%. Roughly half of the patients were given postoperative therapy, with more than 15 on anti-TNF agents and 10 to 12 on thiopurines. The M6 samples were biopsies of the neoterminal ileum collected during postoperative colonoscopy. The TCR repertoire was analysed in over 50 patients with Crohn's disease drawn from a prospective multicentre cohort. The study was conducted in parallel with a multicentre cohort that was designed to identify predictors of early endoscopic recurrence following ileocolonic resection. Endoscopic postoperative recurrence was defined by a Rutgeerts score above i0. A total of about 170 mucosal samples from 60 or so patients were sequenced, collected from several sites on the surgical specimen and at postoperative endoscopy. The full study reports these points: Endoscopic recurrence was found to be associated with higher high-frequency clone percentages at surgery, and recurrence was observed in all patients with clonality above 26.8% (18/57). Postoperative endoscopy was performed at varying times within the first year after surgery, with a median delay of about 6.9 months. Compared with CD4 T cells, sorted CD8 T cells held more high-frequency clones, which suggests that the mucosal expansions were mostly CD8. Mucosal CD4 and CD8 T cells were sorted and sequenced only in a subgroup of patients, whose size was not stated. Patients who were active smokers at surgery had a significantly higher proportion of clonal expansions than non-smokers (approximately 28% vs 17%, p=0.02).

In light of the paper, this sample's time point label describes: neoterminal ileum biopsy at postoperative endoscopy, about 6 months after surgery. To be eligible, patients had to be adults with ileal or ileocolonic Crohn's disease and an indication for ileocolonic resection. Before DNA extraction, whole ileal mucosal biopsies were kept frozen at -80 degrees C. A TRizol-based method was used to extract genomic DNA from the frozen whole biopsies, and the DNA was quantified with a NanoDrop 2000 spectrophotometer. For commercial TCRB immunosequencing, approximately 460 nanograms of biopsy DNA were submitted for each sample. CDR3 regions were amplified from genomic DNA by Adaptive Biotechnology using a two-step, amplification bias-controlled multiplex PCR. Primers for every V and J gene segment were used in the first PCR, and barcodes and Illumina adapters were added in the second PCR. An Illumina instrument was used to sequence the CDR3 libraries. For the original study's pipeline: Vendor-provided pipelines were combined with custom analysis of raw data in R/Bioconductor under R version 3.3.0. Clonality, which ranges from 0 to 1, was calculated as the inverse of the normalised Shannon entropy across all productive clones. High-frequency clones were defined as the repertoire share of the top 100 clones, retaining only clones passing a 95% confidence test. Overlap between samples was measured with the Morisita-Horn index, while repertoire diversity was measured with the Simpson index. What TCRdb holds here is the immuneACCESS table cut down to in-frame rearrangements. Part of the clones is not present; checked against another copy, under half of the missing clones reflect an unresolved V gene, and the others are unexplained. V and J calls and clone size are as listed in that table; D and trimming were resolved from the DNA. In this sample the table shows roughly 2,000 clones, 86% of which occur a single time. The ten largest account for 8% to 13% of the sample.

After removal of 4 bases from V and 1 base from J, the junction retains 14 bases not matched to a gene. CDR1 and CDR2 were assigned from the germline V gene as MNHNS and SASEGT. From the cysteine up to the phenylalanine, the CDR3 has a length of 18 residues. Here the CDR3 DNA is all that survives: 54 bases in frame from base 1. Sequencing was done on a sample of ileal tissue. This clonotype originated in an adult with Crohn's disease. The chain employs TRBV6-1 and TRBJ1-1; 8 nucleotides in the junction match TRBD1. This receptor carries the CDR3 CASSGSPWAGGRNTEAFF. The DNA reads TGTGCCAGCAGTGGATCCCCGTGGGCAGGGGGCAGGAACACTGAAGCTTTCTTT.